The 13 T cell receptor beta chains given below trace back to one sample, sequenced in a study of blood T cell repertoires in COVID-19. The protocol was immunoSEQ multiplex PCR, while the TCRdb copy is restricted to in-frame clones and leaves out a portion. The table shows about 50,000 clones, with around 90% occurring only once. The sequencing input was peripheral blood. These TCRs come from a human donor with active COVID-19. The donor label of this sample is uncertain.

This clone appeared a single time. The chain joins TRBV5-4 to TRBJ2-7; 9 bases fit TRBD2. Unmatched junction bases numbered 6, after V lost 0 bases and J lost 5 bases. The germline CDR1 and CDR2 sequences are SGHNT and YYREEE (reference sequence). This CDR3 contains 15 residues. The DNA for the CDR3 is TGTGCCAGCAGCTTGGGTGGCGGGAGGGCCCACGAGCAGTACTTC. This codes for CASSLGGGRAHEQYF.

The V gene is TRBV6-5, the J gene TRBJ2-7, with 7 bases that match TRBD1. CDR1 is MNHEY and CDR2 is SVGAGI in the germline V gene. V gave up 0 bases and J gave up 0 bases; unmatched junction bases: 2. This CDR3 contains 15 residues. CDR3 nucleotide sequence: TGTGCCAGCAGTTACTCTCCAGGGGGCTCCTACGAGCAGTACTTC. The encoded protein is CASSYSPGGSYEQYF.

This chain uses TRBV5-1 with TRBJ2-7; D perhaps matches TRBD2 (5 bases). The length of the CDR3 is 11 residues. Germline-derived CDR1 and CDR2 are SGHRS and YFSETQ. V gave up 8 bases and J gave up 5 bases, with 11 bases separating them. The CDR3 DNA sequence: TGCGCCAGTCACGGGGAGAACGAGCAGTACTTC. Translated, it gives CASHGENEQYF.

The CDR3, as DNA: TGTGCCAGCAACCTTAGCGGGGGGTCCCCCAAATCCTACGAGCAGTACTTC. It codes for CASNLSGGSPKSYEQYF. This rearrangement joins TRBV2 to TRBJ2-7; 10 bases are shared with TRBD2. This CDR3 spans 17 amino acids. Losses at the gene ends were 7 bases for V and 1 base for J; bases not matched to a gene: 13. Germline loops: CDR1 SNHLY, CDR2 FYNNEI.

CDR3 loop: CASSPGQRNTEAFF. The CDR3 DNA sequence: TGCGCCAGCAGCCCGGGACAGCGAAACACTGAAGCTTTCTTT. This chain joins TRBV5-1 and TRBJ1-1, with TRBD1 identical over 7 bases. The V and J ends lost 4 bases and 2 bases, in that order; junction bases with no gene match: 5. CDR1 is SGHRS and CDR2 is YFSETQ in the germline V gene. The CDR3 contains 14 residues. The entire variable domain, with the rest obtained from reference TRBV5-1 and TRBJ1-1, is as follows: KAGVTQTPRYLIKTRGQQVTLSCSPISGHRSVSWYQQTPGQGLQFLFEYFSETQRNKGNFPGRFSGRQFSNSRSEMNVSTLELGDSALYLCASSPGQRNTEAFFGQGTRLTVV.

The CDR3, as DNA: TGTGCCAGCAGCTTATCAGGGACAAATTCACCCCTCCACTTT. It codes for CASSLSGTNSPLHF. The rearrangement uses TRBV7-3 and TRBJ1-6, with D perhaps matching TRBD1 (6 bases). This CDR3 spans 14 amino acids. Trimming removed 2 bases at V and 7 bases at J, with 9 bases between. CDR1 SGHTA and CDR2 FQGTGA come from the germline V gene.

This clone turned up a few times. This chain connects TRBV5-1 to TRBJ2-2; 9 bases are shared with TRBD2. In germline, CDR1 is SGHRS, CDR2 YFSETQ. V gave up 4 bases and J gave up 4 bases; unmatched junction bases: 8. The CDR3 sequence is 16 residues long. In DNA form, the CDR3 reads TGCGCCAGCAGCATGGACGGGACTAGCAGCACCGGGGAGCTGTTTTTT. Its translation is CASSMDGTSSTGELFF.

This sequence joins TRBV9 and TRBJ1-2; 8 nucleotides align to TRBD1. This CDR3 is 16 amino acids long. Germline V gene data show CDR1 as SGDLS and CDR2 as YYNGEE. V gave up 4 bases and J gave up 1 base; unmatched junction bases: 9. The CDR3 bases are TGTGCCAGCAGCTTCCTAGGCGGACAGGGTAACTATGGCTACACCTTC. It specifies CASSFLGGQGNYGYTF. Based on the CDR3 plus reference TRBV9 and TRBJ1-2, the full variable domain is DSGVTQTPKHLITATGQRVTLRCSPRSGDLSVYWYQQSLDQGLQFLIQYYNGEERAKGNILERFSAQQFPDLHSELNLSSLELGDSALYFCASSFLGGQGNYGYTFGSGTRLTVV.

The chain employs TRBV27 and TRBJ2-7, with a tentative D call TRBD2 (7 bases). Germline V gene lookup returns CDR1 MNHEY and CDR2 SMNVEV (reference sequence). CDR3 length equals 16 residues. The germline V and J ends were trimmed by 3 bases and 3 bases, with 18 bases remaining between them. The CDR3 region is CASSFIGGGPRYEQYF. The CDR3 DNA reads TGTGCCAGCAGTTTCATTGGGGGGGGCCCTCGCTACGAGCAGTACTTC.

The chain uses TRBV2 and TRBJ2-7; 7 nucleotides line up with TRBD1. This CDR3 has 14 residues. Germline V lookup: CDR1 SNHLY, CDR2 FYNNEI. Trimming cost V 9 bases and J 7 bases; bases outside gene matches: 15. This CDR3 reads CASLSPDRAGEQYF. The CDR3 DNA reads TGTGCCAGTCTTTCGCCAGACAGGGCAGGAGAGCAGTACTTC.

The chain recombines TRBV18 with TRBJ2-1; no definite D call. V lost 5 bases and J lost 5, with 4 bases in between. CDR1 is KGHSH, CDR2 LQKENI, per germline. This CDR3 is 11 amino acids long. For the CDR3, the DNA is TGTGCCAGCTCAGTCAACAATGAGCAGTTCTTC. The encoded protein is CASSVNNEQFF. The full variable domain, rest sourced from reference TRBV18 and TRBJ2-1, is NAGVMQNPRHLVRRRGQEARLRCSPMKGHSHVYWYRQLPEEGLKFMVYLQKENIIDESGMPKERFSAEFPKEGPSILRIQQVVRGDSAAYFCASSVNNEQFFGPGTRLTVL.

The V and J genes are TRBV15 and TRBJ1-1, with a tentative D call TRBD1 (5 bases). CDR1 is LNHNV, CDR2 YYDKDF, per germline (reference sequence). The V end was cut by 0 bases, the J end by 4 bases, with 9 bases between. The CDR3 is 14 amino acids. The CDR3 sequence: CATSRERRGTEAFF. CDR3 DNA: TGTGCCACCAGCAGAGAACGGAGGGGCACTGAAGCTTTCTTT.

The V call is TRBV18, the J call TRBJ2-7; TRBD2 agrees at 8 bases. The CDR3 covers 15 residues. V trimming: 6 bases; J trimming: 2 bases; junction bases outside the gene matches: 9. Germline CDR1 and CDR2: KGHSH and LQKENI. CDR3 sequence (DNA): TGTGCCAGCTCGCCGAGGAGCGGGAGACCCTACGAGCAGTACTTC. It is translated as CASSPRSGRPYEQYF.